This T cell receptor beta chain was sequenced during a study of blood T cell repertoires in COVID-19. Residents of about two dozen US areas, aged roughly 18 to 89 years, made up the participants. Participant reports of clinical history set cohort assignment. Cohort 3 recovery required two negative PCRs, clearance, or symptom resolution. V dropped 2 bases and J dropped 1; count of bases not matched to a gene: 11. Germline loops: CDR1 LGHDT, CDR2 YNNKEL (reference sequence). There are 19 residues in the CDR3. Profiled with immunoSEQ multiplex PCR; TCRdb holds only in-frame clones, not every one. The table lists 40,000 to 50,000 clones, approximately 86% of them singletons.

The sequencing input was PBMCs or T cells enriched from blood (not recorded which). The chain employs TRBV3-1 (or the pseudogene TRBV3-2) and TRBJ2-4, with 10 bases matching TRBD1. This receptor was taken from a woman aged 45-65 years who had recovered from COVID-19. CDR3 DNA: TGTGCCAGCAGCCAAACACCGGGACAGGGGAGTCCGGCCAAAAACATTCAGTACTTC. Encoded protein: CASSQTPGQGSPAKNIQYF.